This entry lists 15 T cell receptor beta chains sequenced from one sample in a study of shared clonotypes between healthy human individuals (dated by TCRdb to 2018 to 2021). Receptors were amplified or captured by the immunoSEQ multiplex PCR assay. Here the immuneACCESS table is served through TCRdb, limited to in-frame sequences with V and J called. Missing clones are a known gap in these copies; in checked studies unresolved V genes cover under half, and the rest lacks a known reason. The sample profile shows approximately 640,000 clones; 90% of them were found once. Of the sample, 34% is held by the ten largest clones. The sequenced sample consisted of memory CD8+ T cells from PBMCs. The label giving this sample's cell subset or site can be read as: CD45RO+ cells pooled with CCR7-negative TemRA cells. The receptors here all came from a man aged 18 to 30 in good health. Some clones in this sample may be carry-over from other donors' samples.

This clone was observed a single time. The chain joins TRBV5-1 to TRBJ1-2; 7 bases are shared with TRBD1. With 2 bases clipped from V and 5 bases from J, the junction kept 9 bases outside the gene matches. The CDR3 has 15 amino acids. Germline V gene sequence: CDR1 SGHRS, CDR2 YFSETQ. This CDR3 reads CASSFGQVDPYGYTF. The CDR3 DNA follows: TGCGCCAGCAGCTTCGGACAGGTGGACCCATATGGCTACACCTTC.

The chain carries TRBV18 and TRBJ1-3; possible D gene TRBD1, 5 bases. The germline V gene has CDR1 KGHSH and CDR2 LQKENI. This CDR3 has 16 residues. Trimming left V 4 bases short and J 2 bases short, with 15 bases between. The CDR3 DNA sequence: TGTGCCAGCTCACAAGACGACAGCGGAGCTGGAAACACCATATATTTT. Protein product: CASSQDDSGAGNTIYF.

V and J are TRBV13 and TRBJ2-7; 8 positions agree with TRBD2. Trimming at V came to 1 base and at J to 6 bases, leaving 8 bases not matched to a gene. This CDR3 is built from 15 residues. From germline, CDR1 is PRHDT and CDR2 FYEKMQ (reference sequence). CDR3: CASSLESTSGVEQYF. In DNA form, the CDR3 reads TGTGCCAGCAGCTTAGAATCCACTAGCGGCGTCGAGCAGTACTTC.

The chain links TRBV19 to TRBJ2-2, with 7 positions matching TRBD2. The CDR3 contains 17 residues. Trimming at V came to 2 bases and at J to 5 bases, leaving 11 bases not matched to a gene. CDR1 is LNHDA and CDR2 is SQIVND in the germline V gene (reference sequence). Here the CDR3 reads CASSILTDLGGTGELFF. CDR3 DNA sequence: TGTGCCAGTAGTATATTAACCGACCTCGGGGGGACCGGGGAGCTGTTTTTT. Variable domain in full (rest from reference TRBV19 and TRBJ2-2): DGGITQSPKYLFRKEGQNVTLSCEQNLNHDAMYWYRQDPGQGLRLIYYSQIVNDFQKGDIAEGYSVSREKKESFPLTVTSAQKNPTAFYLCASSILTDLGGTGELFFGEGSRLTVL.

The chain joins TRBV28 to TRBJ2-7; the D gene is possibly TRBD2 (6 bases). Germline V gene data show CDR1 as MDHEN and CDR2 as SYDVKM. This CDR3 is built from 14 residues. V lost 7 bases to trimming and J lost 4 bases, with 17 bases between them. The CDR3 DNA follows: TGTGCCAGCACCCCCGGGACTGCTATTTACGAGCAGTACTTC. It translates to CASTPGTAIYEQYF.

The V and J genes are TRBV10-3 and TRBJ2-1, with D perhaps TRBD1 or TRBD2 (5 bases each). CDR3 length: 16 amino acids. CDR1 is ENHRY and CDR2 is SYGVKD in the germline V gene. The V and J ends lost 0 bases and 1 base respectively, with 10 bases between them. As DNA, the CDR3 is TGTGCCATCAGTGAGTCGCTAGCAGGGTCCTACAATGAGCAGTTCTTC. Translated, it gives CAISESLAGSYNEQFF.

The CDR3 DNA reads as TGTGCCAGCACCCAGGGGACAACCACCGGGGAGCTGTTTTTT. It is translated as CASTQGTTTGELFF. The V call is TRBV6-5, the J call TRBJ2-2, with a tentative D call TRBD1 (6 bases). Germline CDR1 reads MNHEY; CDR2 reads SVGAGI. This CDR3 comprises 14 residues. V was trimmed by 7 bases and J by 4 bases, leaving 13 bases between them.

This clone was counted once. The CDR3: CASSPRLAGVTGELFF. In nucleotides, the CDR3 is TGTGCCAGCAGCCCCCGACTAGCGGGTGTTACCGGGGAGCTGTTTTTT. This rearrangement joins TRBV11-3 to TRBJ2-2; 10 positions agree with TRBD2. V was clipped by 5 bases and J by 5 bases; unmatched bases: 8. The CDR3 has 16 amino acids. Germline V lookup: CDR1 SGHNT, CDR2 YENEEA. Looking up the rest from reference TRBV11-3 and TRBJ2-2 gives the full variable domain: EAGVVQSPRYKIIEKKQPVAFWCNPISGHNTLYWYLQNLGQGPELLIRYENEEAVDDSQLPKDRFSAERLKGVDSTLKIQPAELGDSAVYLCASSPRLAGVTGELFFGEGSRLTVL.

This CDR3 reads CASTSRAWGPYEQYF. CDR3 DNA: TGTGCCAGCACCTCCCGGGCCTGGGGGCCCTACGAGCAGTACTTC. This chain connects TRBV27 to TRBJ2-7; the D gene is possibly TRBD1 (6 bases). The V gene lost 7 bases and the J gene lost 2 bases, with 18 bases spanning the gap. Germline V lookup: CDR1 MNHEY, CDR2 SMNVEV (reference sequence). The CDR3 length is 15 residues.

CDR3 protein: CASSESRGSLPEQYF. CDR3 nucleotide sequence: TGTGCCAGCAGTGAATCTAGGGGCAGCCTGCCCGAGCAGTACTTC. The V and J genes are TRBV2 and TRBJ2-7, with D tentatively TRBD1 (5 bases). The CDR3 loop spans 15 amino acids. The V end was cut by 2 bases, the J end by 6 bases, with 17 bases between. Germline V CDR1 and CDR2: SNHLY, FYNNEI. The full variable domain, rest sourced from reference TRBV2 and TRBJ2-7, is EPEVTQTPSHQVTQMGQEVILRCVPISNHLYFYWYRQILGQKVEFLVSFYNNEISEKSEIFDDQFSVERPDGSNFTLKIRSTKLEDSAMYFCASSESRGSLPEQYFGPGTRLTVT.

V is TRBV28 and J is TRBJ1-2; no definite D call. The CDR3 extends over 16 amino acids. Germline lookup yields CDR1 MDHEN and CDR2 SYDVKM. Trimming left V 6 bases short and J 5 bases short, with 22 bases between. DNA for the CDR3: TGTGCCAGCAGCCGTAGGTGGGTGGAGGAGATTTATGGCTACACCTTC. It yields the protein CASSRRWVEEIYGYTF.

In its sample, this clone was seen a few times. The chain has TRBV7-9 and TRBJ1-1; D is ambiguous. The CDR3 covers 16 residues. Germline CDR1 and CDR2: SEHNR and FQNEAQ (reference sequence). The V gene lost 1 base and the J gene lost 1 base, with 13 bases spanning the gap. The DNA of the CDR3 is TGTGCCAGCAGCTTAGTTGTCAGAACCGGGAACACTGAAGCTTTCTTT. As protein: CASSLVVRTGNTEAFF.

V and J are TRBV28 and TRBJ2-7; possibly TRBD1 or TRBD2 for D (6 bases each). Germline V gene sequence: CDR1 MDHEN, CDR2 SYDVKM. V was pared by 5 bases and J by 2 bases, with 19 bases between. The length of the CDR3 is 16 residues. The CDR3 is CASSTPRGAGPYEQYF. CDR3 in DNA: TGTGCCAGCAGTACCCCGAGGGGGGCGGGCCCCTACGAGCAGTACTTC. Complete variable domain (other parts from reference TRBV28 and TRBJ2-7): DVKVTQSSRYLVKRTGEKVFLECVQDMDHENMFWYRQDPGLGLRLIYFSYDVKMKEKGDIPEGYSVSREKKERFSLILESASTNQTSMYLCASSTPRGAGPYEQYFGPGTRLTVT.

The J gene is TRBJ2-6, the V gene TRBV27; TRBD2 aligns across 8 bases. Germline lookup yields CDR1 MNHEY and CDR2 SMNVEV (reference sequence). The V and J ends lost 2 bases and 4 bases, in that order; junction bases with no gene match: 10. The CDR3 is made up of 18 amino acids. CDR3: CASSLAAGAAPGANVLTF. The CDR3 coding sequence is TGTGCCAGCAGTTTAGCAGCGGGAGCCGCACCCGGGGCCAACGTCCTGACTTTC.

The CDR3 loop is CATSKFPHGYTF. The CDR3 bases are TGTGCCACCAGCAAGTTCCCCCATGGCTACACCTTC. The chain employs TRBV15 and TRBJ1-2; D unclear. Germline V gives CDR1 LNHNV, CDR2 YYDKDF (reference sequence). The V and J ends lost 4 bases and 6 bases respectively, with 9 bases between them. CDR3 length: 12 amino acids.